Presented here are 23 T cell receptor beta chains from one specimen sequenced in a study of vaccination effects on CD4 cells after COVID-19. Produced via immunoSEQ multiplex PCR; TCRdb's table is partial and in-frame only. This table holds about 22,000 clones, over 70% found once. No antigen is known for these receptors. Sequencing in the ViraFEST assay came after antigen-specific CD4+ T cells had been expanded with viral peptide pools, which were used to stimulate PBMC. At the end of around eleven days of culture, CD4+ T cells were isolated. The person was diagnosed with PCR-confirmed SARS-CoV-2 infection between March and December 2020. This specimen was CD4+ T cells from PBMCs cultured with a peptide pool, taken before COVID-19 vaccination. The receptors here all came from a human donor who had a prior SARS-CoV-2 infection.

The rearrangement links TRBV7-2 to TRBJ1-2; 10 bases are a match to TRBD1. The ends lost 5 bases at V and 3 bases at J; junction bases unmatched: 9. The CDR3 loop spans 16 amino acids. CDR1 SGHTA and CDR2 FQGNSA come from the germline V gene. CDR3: CASSQERTGGDYGYTF. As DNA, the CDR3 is TGTGCCAGCAGCCAAGAAAGGACAGGGGGAGACTATGGCTACACCTTC.

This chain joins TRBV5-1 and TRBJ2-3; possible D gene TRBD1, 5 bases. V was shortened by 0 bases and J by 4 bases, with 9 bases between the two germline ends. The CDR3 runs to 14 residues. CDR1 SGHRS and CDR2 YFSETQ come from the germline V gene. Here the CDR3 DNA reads TGCGCCAGCAGCTTGGTTGAAGGGGCAGATACGCAGTATTTT. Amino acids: CASSLVEGADTQYF.

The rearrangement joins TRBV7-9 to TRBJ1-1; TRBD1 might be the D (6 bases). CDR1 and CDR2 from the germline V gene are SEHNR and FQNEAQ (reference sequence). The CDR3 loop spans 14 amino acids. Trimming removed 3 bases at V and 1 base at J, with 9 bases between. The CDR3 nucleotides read TGTGCCAGCAGCTTTTGGGACACGAACACTGAAGCTTTCTTT. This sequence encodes CASSFWDTNTEAFF.

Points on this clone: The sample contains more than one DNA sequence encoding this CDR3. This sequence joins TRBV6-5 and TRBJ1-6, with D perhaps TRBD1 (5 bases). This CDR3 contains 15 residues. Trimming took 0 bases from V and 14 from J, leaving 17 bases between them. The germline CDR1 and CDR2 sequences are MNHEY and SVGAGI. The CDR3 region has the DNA TGTGCCAGCAGTTACTCGGGTCAGGGCCGGCAGGCCCTCCACTTT. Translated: CASSYSGQGRQALHF.

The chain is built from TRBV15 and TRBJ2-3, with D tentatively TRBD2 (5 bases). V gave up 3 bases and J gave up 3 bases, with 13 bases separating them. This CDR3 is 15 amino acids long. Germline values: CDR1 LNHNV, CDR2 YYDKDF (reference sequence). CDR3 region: CATSRSYGETDTQYF. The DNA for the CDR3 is TGTGCCACCAGCAGGTCTTACGGGGAAACAGATACGCAGTATTTT.

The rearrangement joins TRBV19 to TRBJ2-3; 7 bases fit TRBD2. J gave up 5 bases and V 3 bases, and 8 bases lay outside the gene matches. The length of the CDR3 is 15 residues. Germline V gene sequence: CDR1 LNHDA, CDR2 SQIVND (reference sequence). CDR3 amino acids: CASSIFAGVVDTQYF. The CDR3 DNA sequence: TGTGCCAGTAGTATCTTTGCGGGGGTGGTAGATACGCAGTATTTT.

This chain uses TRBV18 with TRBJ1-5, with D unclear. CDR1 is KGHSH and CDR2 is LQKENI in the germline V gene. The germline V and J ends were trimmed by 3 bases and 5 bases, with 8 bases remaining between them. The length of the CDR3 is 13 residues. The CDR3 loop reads CASSPSHDQPQHF. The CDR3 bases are TGTGCCAGCTCACCCTCTCACGATCAGCCCCAGCATTTT.

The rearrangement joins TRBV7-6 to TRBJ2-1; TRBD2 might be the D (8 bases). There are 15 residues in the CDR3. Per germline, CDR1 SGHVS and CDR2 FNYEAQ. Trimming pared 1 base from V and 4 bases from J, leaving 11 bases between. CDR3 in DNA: TGTGCCAGCAGCTTAGTAGCGGGACAGTACAATGAGCAGTTCTTC. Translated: CASSLVAGQYNEQFF. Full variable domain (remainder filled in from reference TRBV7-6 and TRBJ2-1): GAGVSQSPRYKVTKRGQDVALRCDPISGHVSLYWYRQALGQGPEFLTYFNYEAQQDKSGLPNDRFSAERPEGSISTLTIQRTEQRDSAMYRCASSLVAGQYNEQFFGPGTRLTVL.

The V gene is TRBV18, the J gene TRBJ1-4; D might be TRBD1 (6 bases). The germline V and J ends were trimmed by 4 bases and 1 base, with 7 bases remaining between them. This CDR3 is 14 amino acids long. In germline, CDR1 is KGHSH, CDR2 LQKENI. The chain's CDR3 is CASSRGRTNEKLFF. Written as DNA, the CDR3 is TGTGCCAGCTCACGGGGGCGAACTAATGAAAAACTGTTTTTT.

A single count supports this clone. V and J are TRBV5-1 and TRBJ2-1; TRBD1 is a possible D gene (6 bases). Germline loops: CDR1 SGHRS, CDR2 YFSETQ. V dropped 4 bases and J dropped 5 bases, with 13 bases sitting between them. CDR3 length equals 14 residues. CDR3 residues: CASSILNRDNEQFF. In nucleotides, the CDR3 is TGCGCCAGCAGCATACTCAACAGGGACAATGAGCAGTTCTTC.

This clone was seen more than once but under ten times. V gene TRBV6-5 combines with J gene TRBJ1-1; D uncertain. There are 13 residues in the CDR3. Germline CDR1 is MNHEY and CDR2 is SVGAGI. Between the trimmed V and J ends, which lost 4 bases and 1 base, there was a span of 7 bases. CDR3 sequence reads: CASSWIKNTEAFF. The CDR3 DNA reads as TGTGCCAGCAGTTGGATTAAGAACACTGAAGCTTTCTTT.

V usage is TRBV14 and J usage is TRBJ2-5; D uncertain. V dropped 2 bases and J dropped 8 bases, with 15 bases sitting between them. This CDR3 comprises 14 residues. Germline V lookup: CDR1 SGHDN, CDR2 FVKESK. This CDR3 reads CASSQHTSTQTQYF. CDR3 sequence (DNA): TGTGCCAGCAGCCAACATACCTCGACACAAACCCAGTACTTC.

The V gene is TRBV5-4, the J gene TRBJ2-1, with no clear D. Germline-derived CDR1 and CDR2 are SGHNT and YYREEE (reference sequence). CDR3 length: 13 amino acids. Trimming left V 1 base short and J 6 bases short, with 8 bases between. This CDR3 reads CASSLSPSNEQFF. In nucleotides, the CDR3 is TGTGCCAGCAGCTTGTCTCCCTCCAATGAGCAGTTCTTC.

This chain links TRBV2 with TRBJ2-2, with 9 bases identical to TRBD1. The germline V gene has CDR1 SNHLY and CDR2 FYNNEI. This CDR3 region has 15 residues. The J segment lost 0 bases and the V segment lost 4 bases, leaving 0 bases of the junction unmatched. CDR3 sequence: CASSGQGANTGELFF. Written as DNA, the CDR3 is TGTGCCAGCAGTGGACAGGGGGCGAACACCGGGGAGCTGTTTTTT.

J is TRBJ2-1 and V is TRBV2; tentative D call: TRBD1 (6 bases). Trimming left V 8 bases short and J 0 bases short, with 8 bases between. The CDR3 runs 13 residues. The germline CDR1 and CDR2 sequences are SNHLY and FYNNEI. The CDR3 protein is CASDRSSYNEQFF. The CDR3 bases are TGTGCCAGCGACAGGAGCTCCTACAATGAGCAGTTCTTC.

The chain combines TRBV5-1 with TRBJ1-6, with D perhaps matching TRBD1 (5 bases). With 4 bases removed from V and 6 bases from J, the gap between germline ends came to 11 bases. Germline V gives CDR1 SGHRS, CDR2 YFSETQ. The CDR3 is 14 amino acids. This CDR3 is CASSGDGVNSPLHF. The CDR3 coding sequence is TGCGCCAGCAGCGGGGACGGGGTTAATTCACCCCTCCACTTT. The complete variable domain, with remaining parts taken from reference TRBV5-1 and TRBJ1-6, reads KAGVTQTPRYLIKTRGQQVTLSCSPISGHRSVSWYQQTPGQGLQFLFEYFSETQRNKGNFPGRFSGRQFSNSRSEMNVSTLELGDSALYLCASSGDGVNSPLHFGNGTRLTVT.

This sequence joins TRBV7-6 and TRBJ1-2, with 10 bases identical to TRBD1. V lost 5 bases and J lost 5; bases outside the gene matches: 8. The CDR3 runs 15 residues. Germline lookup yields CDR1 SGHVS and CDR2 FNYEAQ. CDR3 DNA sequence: TGTGCCAGCAGCGGAAGGACAGGGGGTGATTATGGCTACACCTTC. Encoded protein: CASSGRTGGDYGYTF.

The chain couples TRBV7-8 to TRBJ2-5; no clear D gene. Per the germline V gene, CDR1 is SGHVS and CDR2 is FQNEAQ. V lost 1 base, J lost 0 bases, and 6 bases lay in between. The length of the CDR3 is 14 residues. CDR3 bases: TGTGCCAGCAGCTTAGGCCCGTACCAAGAGACCCAGTACTTC. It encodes CASSLGPYQETQYF.

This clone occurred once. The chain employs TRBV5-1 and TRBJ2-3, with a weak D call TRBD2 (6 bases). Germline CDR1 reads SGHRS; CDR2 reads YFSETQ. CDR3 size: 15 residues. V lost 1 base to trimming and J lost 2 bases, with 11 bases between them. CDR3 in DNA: TGCGCCAGCAGCTTGCCTAGCGACTACACAGATACGCAGTATTTT. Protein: CASSLPSDYTDTQYF.

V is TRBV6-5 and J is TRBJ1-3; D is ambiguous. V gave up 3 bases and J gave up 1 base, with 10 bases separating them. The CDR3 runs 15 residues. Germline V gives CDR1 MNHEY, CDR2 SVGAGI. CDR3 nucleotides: TGTGCCAGCAGTTATGGGAGGTCTTCTGGAAACACCATATATTTT. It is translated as CASSYGRSSGNTIYF.

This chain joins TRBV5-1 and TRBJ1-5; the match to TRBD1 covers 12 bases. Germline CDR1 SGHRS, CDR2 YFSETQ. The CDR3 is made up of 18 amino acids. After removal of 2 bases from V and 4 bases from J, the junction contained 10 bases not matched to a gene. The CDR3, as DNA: TGCGCCAGCAGCTTACGTCCGCTGGGACAGGGGGCGAATCAGCCCCAGCATTTT. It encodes CASSLRPLGQGANQPQHF.

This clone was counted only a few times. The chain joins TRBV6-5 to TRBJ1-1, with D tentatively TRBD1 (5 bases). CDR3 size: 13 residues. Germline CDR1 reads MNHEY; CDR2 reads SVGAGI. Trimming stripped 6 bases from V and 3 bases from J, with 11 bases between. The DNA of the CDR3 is TGTGCCAGCAGAGAGGGGCTTTACACTGAAGCTTTCTTT. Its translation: CASREGLYTEAFF.

CDR3 sequence: CASITPAPGEQFF. Written as DNA, the CDR3 is TGTGCCAGCATCACCCCCGCGCCGGGTGAGCAGTTCTTC. The chain joins TRBV6-5 to TRBJ2-1, with unresolved D. Trimming removed 7 bases from V and 9 bases from J, with 16 bases in between. The CDR3 contains 13 residues. Germline CDR1 and CDR2: MNHEY and SVGAGI.